One and the same sample provided the 12 T cell receptor beta chains below, sequenced in a study of regulatory T cells in long-lasting Graves disease. Arm-PCR of CDR3 regions and iRepertoire HTBI primers were the basis on which TCR beta libraries were built. One entry per CDR3 protein results from TCRdb running MiXCR on the multiplex PCR reads. The sample consists of 400,000 to 500,000 distinct CDR3 sequences, 15% of them appearing once. Described time point: newly diagnosed GD, antithyroid drugs for less than 3 months. PBMC RNA was the source of the TCR library. Another study also made use of these data, one on T cells in Graves' hyperthyroidism and ophthalmopathy.

The material sequenced was peripheral blood mononuclear cells (PBMCs), taken at new diagnosis, from a patient treated with antithyroid drugs. The receptors derive from a woman in her thirties with Graves disease.

In this sample, this clonotype turned up many times. V and J are TRBV11-1 and TRBJ2-3; possible D gene TRBD2, 5 bases. CDR3 length equals 16 residues. V was cut by 3 bases and J by 0 bases, with 13 bases left in between. CDR1 is SGHAT, CDR2 FQDESV, per germline (reference sequence). CDR3 in DNA: TGTGCCAGCAGCTTCTTTCCGGGGTCCAGCACAGATACGCAGTATTTT. The encoded protein is CASSFFPGSSTDTQYF. The whole variable domain, remainder taken from reference TRBV11-1 and TRBJ2-3, is EAEVAQSPRYKITEKSQAVAFWCDPISGHATLYWYRQILGQGPELLVQFQDESVVDDSQLPKDRFSAERLKGVDSTLKIQPAELGDSAMYLCASSFFPGSSTDTQYFGPGTRLTVL.

In this sample, this clonotype turned up a few times. This chain uses TRBV6-2 or TRBV6-3 with TRBJ2-1; TRBD2 matches at 9 bases. Germline V gives CDR1 MNHEY, CDR2 SVGEGT. Trimming took 6 bases from V and 6 from J; bases not matched to a gene: 9. This CDR3 has 15 amino acids. CDR3 protein: CASSLERGRVNEQFF. The CDR3 DNA is TGTGCCAGCAGCCTCGAGCGCGGGAGGGTCAATGAGCAGTTCTTC.

This clonotype was seen ten or more times. CDR3 sequence reads: CSANRGYEQYF. The CDR3 DNA is TGCAGTGCTAACAGGGGCTACGAGCAGTACTTC. The chain carries TRBV20-1 and TRBJ2-7; 7 bases align to TRBD1. The CDR3 runs 11 residues. Germline loops: CDR1 DFQATT, CDR2 SNEGSKA (reference sequence). The V gene end was trimmed by 4 bases and the J gene end by 3 bases; junction bases not matched to a gene: 0.

This clonotype has ten or more counts. CDR3 DNA: TGCGCCAGCAGCCCGTACAGGGGCGGAACCGGGGAGCTGTTTTTT. The encoded protein is CASSPYRGGTGELFF. The V and J genes are TRBV5-1 and TRBJ2-2; 7 bases match TRBD1. Trimming removed 4 bases from V and 5 bases from J; junction bases left unmatched: 8. Germline V gene data show CDR1 as SGHRS and CDR2 as YFSETQ. The CDR3 spans 15 residues.

The DNA of the CDR3 is TGCAGCGTCCATAAAGAGACCCAGTACTTC. Translation gives CSVHKETQYF. This chain connects TRBV20-1 to TRBJ2-5; D remains unclear. Germline-derived CDR1 and CDR2 are DFQATT and SNEGSKA (reference sequence). The CDR3 extends over 10 amino acids.

This clonotype was detected many times. A read error may produce the germline difference seen at one junction end. This sequence joins TRBV18 and TRBJ2-1; a weak D match, TRBD1 (5 bases). CDR3 length: 13 residues. Germline CDR1 is KGHSH and CDR2 is LQKENI. CDR3 DNA: TGTGCCAGCTCACCCTCCGAATCGCAGGGCAGGGTCTTC. Residues: CASSPSESQGRVF.

As concerns this clonotype: Mismatch with germline at one junction end may stem from a read error. This rearrangement joins TRBV10-3 to TRBJ1-1; 11 bases line up with TRBD1. Germline CDR1 reads ENHRY; CDR2 reads SYGVKD. This CDR3 region has 16 residues. In DNA form, the CDR3 reads TGTGCCATCAGTCCCTGGACAGGGGGCGGGAACACTGAAGCTCTCTTT. Amino acids: CAISPWTGGGNTEALF.

The V call is TRBV5-4, the J call TRBJ1-1; 7 nucleotides align to TRBD1. Trimming cost V 4 bases and J 10 bases; bases outside gene matches: 7. Germline V gene lookup returns CDR1 SGHNT and CDR2 YYREEE (reference sequence). The CDR3 loop spans 12 amino acids. DNA for the CDR3: TGTGCCAGCAGCGTACAGGGGTTCACAGCTTTCTTT. Translating it yields CASSVQGFTAFF.

This clonotype was counted ten times or more. V gene TRBV12-3 or TRBV12-4 combines with J gene TRBJ1-5; D is uncertain. The V end lost 5 bases, the J end lost 1 base, and 12 bases lay between the germline ends. The CDR3 runs to 15 residues. The CDR3 coding sequence is TGTGCCAGCAGTCCGGCAGCATCGAGCAATCAGCCCCAGCATTTT. Amino acid sequence: CASSPAASSNQPQHF.

Note on this clonotype: This may be a read error: a much more frequent sequence differs by one nucleotide. This chain connects TRBV6-2 or TRBV6-3 to TRBJ2-7; a possible D gene is TRBD1 (6 bases). The V gene lost 6 bases and the J gene lost 2 bases, with 17 bases spanning the gap. This CDR3 comprises 15 residues. Germline CDR1 and CDR2: MNHEY and SVGEGT. CDR3 DNA sequence: TGTGCCAGCAGCTCCGGGGCAGGGGTCGCCTACGAGCAGTACTTC. It yields the protein CASSSGAGVAYEQYF.

This clonotype came up many times. J is TRBJ1-1 and V is TRBV4-1; D possibly corresponds to TRBD1 (6 bases). The CDR3 consists of 14 residues. Trimming took 3 bases from V and 4 from J, leaving 12 bases between them. Germline CDR1 reads MGHRA; CDR2 reads YSYEKL. The CDR3 protein is CASSQGALPTEAFF. The CDR3, as DNA: TGCGCCAGCAGCCAGGGGGCGTTACCCACTGAAGCTTTCTTT.

This clonotype was found many times. Without the conserved terminal phenylalanine or tryptophan, this CDR3 likely stems from a read error. The CDR3 coding sequence is TGTGCCAGCAGTTTATTTCCAGCGGGAGGGTCCGGGGAGCTGTTTCTT. Residues: CASSLFPAGGSGELFL. This rearrangement joins TRBV28 to TRBJ2-2; TRBD2 aligns across 10 bases. V lost 1 base to trimming and J lost 6 bases; unmatched junction nucleotides: 5. Germline-derived CDR1 and CDR2 are MDHEN and SYDVKM. The CDR3 has 16 amino acids.